This TCR beta chain was retrieved from a study of OX40 agonist ivuxolimab in advanced cancers. Overall study results and limits: Partial responders receiving 0.1-3.0 mg/kg showed among the lowest clonal expansion.

Collection of blood occurred at baseline, at cycle 4 day 1, and at cycle 7 day 1. This clone was observed a single time. Antigen specificity is unknown. With 4 bases removed from V and 1 base from J, the gap between germline ends came to 12 bases. The germline gives CDR1 SGDLS, CDR2 YYNGEE. The CDR3 totals 15 residues. TCRdb's table, derived via immunoSEQ multiplex PCR, lists solely in-frame clones and lacks some. In the table there are about 150,000 clones, about 93% of which are singletons. The sequence was collected from an adult with an advanced solid tumor such as melanoma, head and neck, liver or kidney cancer. The chain couples TRBV9 to TRBJ1-3; perhaps TRBD1 as D (5 bases). The material was CD4+ or CD8+ T cells sorted from blood, obtained in a trial of the OX40 agonist ivuxolimab. The CDR3 loop is CASSLGGKSGNTIYF. In nucleotides, the CDR3 is TGTGCCAGCAGCCTTGGGGGGAAATCTGGAAACACCATATATTTT.